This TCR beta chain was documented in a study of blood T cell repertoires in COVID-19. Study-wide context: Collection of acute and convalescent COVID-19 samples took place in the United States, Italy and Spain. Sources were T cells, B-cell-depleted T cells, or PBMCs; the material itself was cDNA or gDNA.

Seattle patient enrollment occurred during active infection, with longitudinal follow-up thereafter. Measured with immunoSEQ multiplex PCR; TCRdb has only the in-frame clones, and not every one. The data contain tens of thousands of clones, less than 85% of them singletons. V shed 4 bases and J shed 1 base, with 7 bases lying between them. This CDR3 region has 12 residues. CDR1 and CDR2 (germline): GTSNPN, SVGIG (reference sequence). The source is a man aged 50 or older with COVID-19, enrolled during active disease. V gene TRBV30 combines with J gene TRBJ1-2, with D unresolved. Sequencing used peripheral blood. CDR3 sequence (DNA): TGTGCCTGGACCCGGGATAACTATGGCTACACCTTC. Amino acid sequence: CAWTRDNYGYTF. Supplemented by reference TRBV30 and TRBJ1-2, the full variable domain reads SQTIHQWPATLVQPVGSPLSLECTVEGTSNPNLYWYRQAAGRGLQLLFYSVGIGQISSEVPQNLSASRPQDRQFILSSKKLLLSDSGFYLCAWTRDNYGYTFGSGTRLTVV.